The next 18 T cell receptor beta chains were all read from a single sample in a study of tumor-infiltrating lymphocytes in primary liver carcinoma. Priming with a constant-region primer yielded TCR beta cDNA from 400 to 500 ng total RNA. Slightly modified ARM-PCR, run as three nested multiplex PCR rounds, produced the TCR beta libraries. PCR rounds one and two used TRBV1-TRBV30 forward primers with a C-beta reverse primer for approximately 10 cycles each. TCRdb reprocessed the multiplex PCR reads with MiXCR, giving one entry per CDR3 protein. The table lists about 22,000 distinct CDR3 sequences, 80% of them singletons, with about a third in the top ten. From unsorted bulk tissue weighing roughly 17-34 mg, DNA and RNA were co-extracted. The material sequenced was liver tumor tissue from sampling region 2. The subset here: tumor region T2, inferior pole. These TCRs come from a woman aged 25 to 39 with primary liver carcinoma and hepatitis B virus infection.

This clonotype has a count of ten or more. This rearrangement joins TRBV6-1 to TRBJ2-1; 10 bases are a match to TRBD2. This CDR3 region has 15 residues. The germline V gene has CDR1 MNHNS and CDR2 SASEGT. V shed 1 base and J 8 bases; nucleotides not matched to a gene: 5. CDR3 region: CASSEGLAGGHEQFF. As DNA, the CDR3 is TGTGCCAGCAGTGAAGGGTTAGCGGGAGGCCATGAGCAGTTCTTC.

The chain employs TRBV11-2 and TRBJ1-4, with D perhaps TRBD1 (5 bases). CDR1 SGHAT and CDR2 FQNNGV come from the germline V gene. The CDR3 length is 16 residues. Trimming left V 3 bases short and J 16 bases short, with 27 bases between. The CDR3 sequence is CASSLFQGPTNERQFF. CDR3 bases: TGTGCCAGCAGCTTGTTTCAGGGACCAACTAATGAAAGACAGTTTTTT.

Concerning this clonotype itself: A read error is possible here, since a much larger clone lies one base away. The J gene is TRBJ2-7, the V gene TRBV5-6; D possibly corresponds to TRBD2 (6 bases). The CDR3 runs to 12 residues. The germline gives CDR1 SGHDT, CDR2 YYEEEE. The CDR3 reads CASSIHASELYF. The CDR3 DNA sequence: TGTGCCAGCAGCATACATGCTAGCGAGCTGTACTTC.

About this clonotype: The CDR3 end shows no conserved phenylalanine or tryptophan, and so a read error is likely. The chain uses TRBV28 and TRBJ2-2, with 8 bases that match TRBD2. Per the germline V gene, CDR1 is MDHEN and CDR2 is SYDVKM. This CDR3 comprises 13 residues. The DNA of the CDR3 is TGTGACAGCAGTTTGAGCGGGAGTGGGGAGCTGTTTTAT. Protein: CDSSLSGSGELFY.

This clonotype was counted ten times or more. This chain connects TRBV9 to TRBJ2-5; possibly TRBD2 for D (5 bases). Germline V gene data show CDR1 as SGDLS and CDR2 as YYNGEE. V was shortened by 7 bases and J by 4 bases, with 14 bases between the two germline ends. This CDR3 is 13 amino acids long. Here the CDR3 reads CASEGPLGETQYF. DNA for the CDR3: TGTGCCAGCGAGGGCCCCCTAGGAGAGACCCAGTACTTC.

Only one count was recorded for this clonotype. This may stem from a read error, because a much larger clone lies one nucleotide away. V gene TRBV6-6 combines with J gene TRBJ1-1; D is unresolved. The V end lost 10 bases, the J end lost 2 bases, and 17 bases lay between the germline ends. Per germline, CDR1 MNHNY and CDR2 SVGAGI (reference sequence). This CDR3 contains 14 residues. The CDR3 nucleotides are TGTGCCACTAGTCCGGCGGCACCCAACACTGAAGCTTTCTTT. This translates into CATSPAAPNTEAFF.

Turning to this clonotype: No conserved phenylalanine or tryptophan ends this CDR3, so it is likely a read error. The DNA is left out, because the CDR3 cannot be placed on it with certainty; the CDR3 is given as TCRdb lists it. V and J are TRBV6-5 and TRBJ2-7; no DNA check was done on the table's D call, TRBD1. The germline gives CDR1 MNHEY, CDR2 SVGAGI. The CDR3 adds up to 16 amino acids, both ends counted. The CDR3 sequence: CASNITTGGPPREHYI.

This chain connects TRBV30 to TRBJ1-5; possibly TRBD1 for D (6 bases). Germline V gives CDR1 GTSNPN, CDR2 SVGIG (reference sequence). The CDR3 totals 13 residues. V dropped 2 bases and J dropped 9 bases, with 14 bases sitting between them. CDR3 region: CAWSPGVGVPQHF. CDR3 in DNA: TGTGCCTGGAGTCCAGGGGTGGGAGTGCCCCAGCATTTT.

The genes are TRBV11-2 and TRBJ2-2; maybe TRBD2 (6 bases). Trimming removed 5 bases from V and 7 bases from J, with 20 bases in between. CDR1 is SGHAT and CDR2 is FQNNGV in the germline V gene. The CDR3 has 16 residues. The CDR3 loop is CASSVSSGLAGGELFF. Here the CDR3 DNA reads TGTGCCAGCAGCGTAAGCTCGGGACTTGCTGGCGGGGAGCTGTTTTTT. Filled out from reference TRBV11-2 and TRBJ2-2, the complete variable domain reads EAGVAQSPRYKIIEKRQSVAFWCNPISGHATLYWYQQILGQGPKLLIQFQNNGVVDDSQLPKDRFSAERLKGVDSTLKIQPAKLEDSAVYLCASSVSSGLAGGELFFGEGSRLTVL.

Note on this clonotype: The junction differs from germline at one of its ends, possibly a read error. The chain joins TRBV4-3 to TRBJ2-1; the match to TRBD2 covers 7 bases. This CDR3 has 16 amino acids. The V gene's germline CDR1 is LGHNA and CDR2 YSLEER. The CDR3 here is CASSQDWDYAYNKQFF. The CDR3 DNA is TGCGCGAGCAGCCAGGATTGGGACTACGCCTACAATAAGCAGTTCTTC.

V usage is TRBV6-5 and J usage is TRBJ2-2; D assignment may be TRBD1 or TRBD2 (5 bases each). Trimming cost V 7 bases and J 9 bases, with 15 bases left between them. This CDR3 comprises 13 residues. Germline V gene lookup returns CDR1 MNHEY and CDR2 SVGAGI. Here the CDR3 DNA reads TGTGCCAGCATGCAGGGACGGAGCTGGGAGCTGTTTTTT. This encodes CASMQGRSWELFF.

V is TRBV6-1 and J is TRBJ2-4; D is perhaps TRBD1 (6 bases). The CDR3 totals 15 residues. Germline V CDR1 and CDR2: MNHNS, SASEGT. Trimming took 8 bases from V and 5 from J, leaving 19 bases between them. CDR3 loop: CASSPHTGNQNIQYF. The CDR3 nucleotides are TGTGCCAGCTCCCCACATACAGGGAACCAAAACATTCAGTACTTC.

J is TRBJ1-5 and V is TRBV6-1, with D unclear. This CDR3 spans 17 amino acids. V was shortened by 9 bases and J by 12 bases, with 33 bases between the two germline ends. Germline V gene lookup returns CDR1 MNHNS and CDR2 SASEGT. The DNA of the CDR3 is TGTGCCAGAGACTGTCTCCAGAGGAGTTTACGTTTTGGGCGCCAGCATTTT. As protein: CARDCLQRSLRFGRQHF.

The chain employs TRBV12-3 or TRBV12-4 and TRBJ2-3; D ambiguous. This CDR3 has 15 amino acids. The ends were cut back, 3 bases at V and 3 bases at J, with 13 bases in the middle. CDR3 nucleotides: TGTGCCAGCAGTTTTTCCCCTCCTATTACAGATACGCAGTATTTT. It is translated as CASSFSPPITDTQYF.

The chain combines TRBV7-9 with TRBJ2-7, with TRBD2 as a possible D gene (5 bases). V gave up 8 bases and J gave up 7 bases, with 21 bases separating them. Germline-derived CDR1 and CDR2 are SEHNR and FQNEAQ (reference sequence). CDR3 length: 14 residues. The CDR3 spells CASCVALTGNEQYF. The CDR3 coding sequence is TGTGCCAGCTGCGTAGCGCTGACGGGGAATGAGCAGTACTTC.

As for this clonotype: The junction does not match germline at one end; this may be a read error. This chain links TRBV13 with TRBJ2-1, with 8 bases matching TRBD1. The CDR3 covers 15 residues. Germline CDR1 reads PRHDT; CDR2 reads FYEKMQ (reference sequence). The CDR3 protein is CAITPGQGPWNGQFF. As DNA, the CDR3 is TGTGCCATCACCCCTGGACAGGGACCGTGGAATGGGCAGTTCTTC.

V is TRBV11-2 and J is TRBJ1-1; the D gene is possibly TRBD1 (6 bases). Germline V gives CDR1 SGHAT, CDR2 FQNNGV. This CDR3 has 20 amino acids. V was cut by 5 bases and J by 2 bases, with 30 bases left in between. CDR3 nucleotide sequence: TGTGCCAGCAGCGTTCGGGACGGGGGGCGCAAGGGGTGGAGTAACACTGAAGCTTTCTTT. This gives the protein CASSVRDGGRKGWSNTEAFF.

This clonotype came up a few times. Being one base from a much bigger clone, this may be a read error. This chain connects TRBV11-2 to TRBJ2-2; maybe TRBD2 (6 bases). The CDR3 runs to 14 residues. The germline gives CDR1 SGHAT, CDR2 FQNNGV. The CDR3: CANSSFTSFGELFF. CDR3 nucleotides: TGTGCCAACAGCTCCTTTACTAGCTTTGGGGAGCTGTTTTTT.